What follows is one TCR beta chain and its context. Libraries were prepared by immunoSEQ multiplex PCR; TCRdb keeps only in-frame clonotypes and omits some of them. The sample records about 300,000 clones, 85% to 90% being singletons. This specimen comes from a study of blood T cell repertoires in COVID-19. This CDR3 contains 14 residues. The V end lost 3 bases, the J end lost 6 bases, and 12 bases lay between the germline ends. Germline CDR1 KGHSH, CDR2 LQKENI. Sequencing was carried out using PBMCs or T cells enriched from blood (not recorded which). This rearrangement joins TRBV18 to TRBJ1-5; D possibly corresponds to TRBD1 (5 bases). This receptor was taken from a man aged 30-40 years who had recovered from COVID-19. This CDR3 reads CASSPEGPSQPQHF. CDR3 nucleotide sequence: TGTGCCAGCTCACCGGAGGGGCCTAGTCAGCCCCAGCATTTT.